This T cell receptor beta chain was observed in a study of T cell changes during pregnancy in multiple sclerosis. Profiling relied on immunoSEQ multiplex PCR, and the TCRdb table lists in-frame clones only, not all of them. The sample has tens of thousands of clones, roughly 90% seen once; the top ten hold about 1.7%. Trimming shortened V by 0 bases and J by 4 bases, and 10 bases separated the two germline ends. Germline CDR1 and CDR2: SGHRS and YFSETQ. The CDR3 loop spans 14 amino acids. The TCR was taken from a female donor with multiple sclerosis, enrolled in a pregnancy study. The sequences come from peripheral blood, collected in the first trimester of pregnancy. V is TRBV5-1 and J is TRBJ1-2; weak D call: TRBD1 (5 bases). DNA of the CDR3: TGCGCCAGCAGCTTGGCCCAGGGCGGCTATGGCTACACCTTC. Protein: CASSLAQGGYGYTF.